The sequence of this T cell receptor beta chain was determined in a study of blood T cell repertoires in COVID-19. For the study at large: The United States, Italy and Spain provided the acute and convalescent COVID-19 samples.

Everyone who took part was 18 to 89 years old, and they came from 24 US areas. Participants reported their clinical history, and cohort assignment relied on those reports. Authors' data handling: Cell counts per sample came from amplifying reference gene primers. Only in-frame clones appear in the TCRdb table, and some are missing; sequencing was by immunoSEQ multiplex PCR. V and J calls and clone size are as listed in that table; D and trimming were resolved from the DNA. Seen here are over 200,000 clones, 88% observed once, and the top ten hold about 2.3%. The receptor was isolated from a woman aged 40 to 49 with acute COVID-19. What was sequenced was PBMCs or T cells enriched from blood (not recorded which).

The CDR3 loop is CASSTEGRREGTQYF. CDR3 nucleotide sequence: TGCGCCAGCAGCACGGAGGGCCGACGGGAGGGGACCCAGTACTTC. The chain links TRBV5-1 to TRBJ2-5; 8 bases agree with TRBD2. In germline, CDR1 is SGHRS, CDR2 YFSETQ. V lost 4 bases to trimming and J lost 7 bases; unmatched junction nucleotides: 12. The CDR3 is 15 residues long.